This T cell receptor (beta chain) was sequenced in a study of identical twins. This clonotype was seen ten or more times. TCRdb re-called the 5' RACE reads through MiXCR, storing one row per CDR3 protein. The top ten hold 1.9% of the sample, which has 200,000 to 250,000 distinct CDR3 sequences, about 7.5% seen once. The CDR3 consists of 13 residues. Trimming cost V 7 bases and J 8 bases, with 17 bases left between them. This sample was also put to use in a study of yellow fever vaccine responses in identical twins.

J is TRBJ1-2 and V is TRBV12-3 or TRBV12-4; D call uncertain. The sequencing sample was made of memory (CD45RO+) T cells sorted from blood. The TCR originated in a woman in her late teens or twenties in good health. Written as DNA, the CDR3 is TGTGCCAGCAACGTGGGTGGTATAGGGGGCTACACCTTC. Residues: CASNVGGIGGYTF.